A single sample is the source of the 26 T cell receptor beta chains below, sequenced in a study of shared clonotypes between healthy human individuals (dated by TCRdb to the early 2020s). Libraries were built with the immunoSEQ multiplex PCR assay. In its TCRdb copy, this immuneACCESS table keeps in-frame sequences only and misses some clones. Where compared with another copy, unresolved V genes explain less than half of these, and the others have no known cause. A total of some 2,500,000 clones appear in this sample, over 85% of them only once. The biggest ten clones account for 0.36% of the sample. Sequencing input: naive CD4+ T cells from PBMCs. Taken with the paper, the label for cell subset or site translates to: CD45RA+ positively selected. The receptors stem from a man aged 18 to 35 in good health. Some clones in this sample may be carry-over from other donors' samples.

The chain links TRBV9 to TRBJ2-2; 8 bases match TRBD1. Germline V CDR1 and CDR2: SGDLS, YYNGEE. After removal of 1 base from V and 1 base from J, the junction contained 3 bases not matched to a gene. This CDR3 contains 16 residues. The CDR3 protein is CASSVTTGENTGELFF. DNA of the CDR3: TGTGCCAGCAGCGTAACGACAGGGGAGAACACCGGGGAGCTGTTTTTT.

This clone was seen once. For the CDR3, the DNA is TGCGCCAGCAGCCGACTAGCGGGCCTCTACGAGCAGTACTTC. Its protein is CASSRLAGLYEQYF. The chain carries TRBV5-1 and TRBJ2-7; 10 nucleotides match TRBD2. The CDR3 loop spans 14 amino acids. V trimming: 4 bases; J trimming: 3 bases; junction bases outside the gene matches: 4. Germline CDR1 reads SGHRS; CDR2 reads YFSETQ.

The V and J genes are TRBV7-2 and TRBJ2-7, with D perhaps TRBD2 (6 bases). The CDR3 length is 15 residues. The germline V gene has CDR1 SGHTA and CDR2 FQGNSA. V lost 2 bases, J lost 2 bases, and 13 bases lay in between. The DNA for the CDR3 is TGTGCCAGCAGCTTACAGGCGGGATTCGCCTACGAGCAGTACTTC. It specifies CASSLQAGFAYEQYF.

This chain uses TRBV7-2 with TRBJ1-2; weak D call: TRBD1 (6 bases). V dropped 1 base and J dropped 7 bases, with 13 bases sitting between them. The CDR3 contains 14 residues. CDR1 and CDR2 from the germline V gene are SGHTA and FQGNSA. The CDR3 loop is CASSLEAWGPGYTF. CDR3 coding DNA: TGTGCCAGCAGCTTAGAGGCCTGGGGGCCTGGCTACACCTTC.

V and J are TRBV7-8 and TRBJ2-7; no clear D. V lost 5 bases to trimming and J lost 7 bases, with 15 bases between them. In germline, CDR1 is SGHVS, CDR2 FQNEAQ. This CDR3 comprises 13 residues. The CDR3 DNA sequence: TGTGCCAGCAGCCTCCGGTGGGGTGGAGAGCAGTACTTC. Residues: CASSLRWGGEQYF.

This rearrangement joins TRBV5-5 to TRBJ1-2; D unclear. Germline V lookup: CDR1 SGHKS, CDR2 YYEKEE (reference sequence). V gave up 1 base and J gave up 8 bases, with 15 bases separating them. The CDR3 consists of 14 residues. The CDR3 sequence: CASSLWVGSGGYTF. The CDR3 nucleotides are TGTGCCAGCAGCTTGTGGGTGGGGTCAGGAGGCTACACCTTC.

The chain joins TRBV7-2 to TRBJ2-7; 10 nucleotides line up with TRBD2. Germline V gene sequence: CDR1 SGHTA, CDR2 FQGNSA. There are 17 residues in the CDR3. With V trimmed by 1 base and J by 7 bases, 13 bases remained unmatched. The CDR3 spells CASSLVSSAGGPWEQYF. For the CDR3, the DNA is TGTGCCAGCAGCTTAGTCTCCTCAGCGGGAGGGCCTTGGGAGCAGTACTTC.

The chain is built from TRBV2 and TRBJ2-1; 10 bases fit TRBD2. J lost 1 base, V lost 5 bases, and 5 bases had no gene match. From germline, CDR1 is SNHLY and CDR2 FYNNEI. The CDR3 loop spans 16 amino acids. This CDR3 is CASSPGLAISYNEQFF. The CDR3 coding sequence is TGTGCCAGCAGTCCGGGACTAGCGATATCCTACAATGAGCAGTTCTTC.

The chain is built from TRBV6-5 and TRBJ2-1; D gene uncertain. The CDR3 is made up of 15 amino acids. Germline-derived CDR1 and CDR2 are MNHEY and SVGAGI. Trimming shortened V by 6 bases and J by 3 bases, and 15 bases separated the two germline ends. The CDR3 region is CASSFLPTLYNEQFF. The CDR3 region has the DNA TGTGCCAGCAGCTTCCTACCCACTCTCTACAATGAGCAGTTCTTC.

The gene calls are TRBV5-4 and TRBJ2-1; 11 bases are shared with TRBD1. The CDR3 is 14 residues long. The germline V gene encodes CDR1 SGHNT and CDR2 YYREEE (reference sequence). J was trimmed by 8 bases and V by 10 bases; bases with no gene match: 11. The CDR3 is CAGANGTGGHEQFF. In DNA, the CDR3 is TGTGCCGGGGCGAACGGGACAGGGGGACATGAGCAGTTCTTC.

The chain combines TRBV6-6 with TRBJ2-1; no definite D call. The CDR3 length is 14 residues. The germline CDR1 and CDR2 sequences are MNHNY and SVGAGI (reference sequence). The V gene lost 7 bases and the J gene lost 6 bases, with 16 bases spanning the gap. CDR3 loop: CASMTPRKLNEQFF. The CDR3 coding sequence is TGTGCCAGCATGACGCCCCGTAAGCTCAATGAGCAGTTCTTC.

The chain carries TRBV7-9 and TRBJ2-2, with 15 bases fitting TRBD2. The germline V gene encodes CDR1 SEHNR and CDR2 FQNEAQ (reference sequence). J was trimmed by 6 bases and V by 3 bases; bases with no gene match: 8. The CDR3 totals 18 residues. CDR3 nucleotides: TGTGCCAGCAGCTTCAGGACTAGCGGGAGGGCCCCTTCCGGGGAGCTGTTTTTT. Translating gives CASSFRTSGRAPSGELFF.

The chain is built from TRBV28 and TRBJ2-7; 7 bases agree with TRBD1. Trimming took 6 bases from V and 4 from J; bases not matched to a gene: 6. The CDR3 runs 13 residues. Germline V gene sequence: CDR1 MDHEN, CDR2 SYDVKM. The CDR3, as DNA: TGTGCCAGCAGGGAGACAGGGCCTTACGAGCAGTACTTC. Encoded protein: CASRETGPYEQYF.

Points on this clone: The same CDR3 arises from other DNA sequences in this sample as well. The chain links TRBV2 to TRBJ2-5; the D is unclear. The V end was cut by 2 bases, the J end by 5 bases, with 6 bases between. Germline V gene sequence: CDR1 SNHLY, CDR2 FYNNEI. There are 12 residues in the CDR3. CDR3 coding DNA: TGTGCCAGCAGTGAATTGGGGGAGACCCAGTACTTC. Translating it yields CASSELGETQYF.

The rearrangement joins TRBV5-6 to TRBJ2-5, with 9 positions matching TRBD1. The better agreement between TRBJ2-7 and the DNA end casts doubt on the J call. The CDR3 totals 16 residues. In germline, CDR1 is SGHDT, CDR2 YYEEEE. The DNA for the CDR3 is TGTGCCAGCAGCTTGTTGGGACAGGGCCCCACCTACGAGCAGTACTTC. Translating it yields CASSLLGQGPTYEQYF.

V gene TRBV9 combines with J gene TRBJ2-1, with 8 bases fitting TRBD2. There are 15 residues in the CDR3. Germline CDR1 reads SGDLS; CDR2 reads YYNGEE. V lost 8 bases to trimming and J lost 4 bases; unmatched junction nucleotides: 11. The CDR3 bases are TGTGCCAGTGCGGGCCTACTAGCGGAGTACAATGAGCAGTTCTTC. Translation gives CASAGLLAEYNEQFF.

This chain links TRBV13 with TRBJ2-5; TRBD1 agrees at 8 bases. The J call may be mistaken, given a closer DNA end match to TRBJ2-7. The CDR3 totals 14 residues. Germline CDR1 reads PRHDT; CDR2 reads FYEKMQ (reference sequence). CDR3 nucleotide sequence: TGTGCCAGCAGCCGCGCGGACAGGGCCCACGAGCAGTACTTC. Its translation is CASSRADRAHEQYF.

On this clone: Distinct nucleotide sequences in the sample also encode this CDR3. The rearrangement links TRBV7-9 to TRBJ2-6; D is ambiguous. The CDR3 totals 13 residues. Germline loops: CDR1 SEHNR, CDR2 FQNEAQ (reference sequence). Trimming left V 3 bases short and J 3 bases short, with 3 bases between. The CDR3 coding sequence is TGTGCCAGCAGCTTTGGTGGGGCCAACGTCCTGACTTTC. This translates into CASSFGGANVLTF.

The chain carries TRBV6-1 and TRBJ1-1; 7 positions match TRBD1. Germline CDR1 MNHNS, CDR2 SASEGT. The J segment lost 2 bases and the V segment lost 6 bases, leaving 6 bases of the junction unmatched. The CDR3 has 14 amino acids. CDR3 residues: CASSQTGPNTEAFF. The CDR3 nucleotides are TGTGCCAGCAGCCAGACAGGGCCAAACACTGAAGCTTTCTTT.

Points on this clone: Other nucleotide sequences in the sample specify the same CDR3. The chain's CDR3 is CASSLGSQETQYF. The DNA for the CDR3 is TGCGCCAGCAGCTTGGGCTCCCAAGAGACCCAGTACTTC. V usage is TRBV5-1 and J usage is TRBJ2-5; the D is unclear. CDR1 is SGHRS and CDR2 is YFSETQ in the germline V gene. This CDR3 comprises 13 residues. Trimming took off 0 bases at V and 1 base at J, with 4 bases between the two ends.

V and J are TRBV5-6 and TRBJ1-1; 7 positions match TRBD1. Germline loops: CDR1 SGHDT, CDR2 YYEEEE. The CDR3 consists of 13 residues. V lost 0 bases and J lost 10; bases outside the gene matches: 6. This CDR3 is CASSLADREGAFF. CDR3 coding DNA: TGTGCCAGCAGCTTGGCCGACAGGGAAGGAGCTTTCTTT. Based on the CDR3 plus reference TRBV5-6 and TRBJ1-1, the full variable domain is DAGVTQSPTHLIKTRGQQVTLRCSPKSGHDTVSWYQQALGQGPQFIFQYYEEEERQRGNFPDRFSGHQFPNYSSELNVNALLLGDSALYLCASSLADREGAFFGQGTRLTVV.

The chain recombines TRBV19 with TRBJ1-1, with 7 nucleotides matching TRBD1. The CDR3 consists of 13 residues. Germline CDR1 LNHDA, CDR2 SQIVND (reference sequence). The junction had 5 bases not matched to a gene; V was cut back by 8 bases and J by 2 bases. This CDR3 reads CASADRANTEAFF. The CDR3 DNA reads as TGTGCCAGTGCAGACAGGGCCAACACTGAAGCTTTCTTT.

The chain recombines TRBV7-8 with TRBJ2-1, with D hard to call. V was trimmed by 2 bases and J by 2 bases, leaving 13 bases between them. The CDR3 sequence is 16 residues long. Germline loops: CDR1 SGHVS, CDR2 FQNEAQ. Here the CDR3 reads CASSLYRVATYNEQFF. The CDR3 nucleotides read TGTGCCAGCAGCTTATATAGGGTCGCAACCTACAATGAGCAGTTCTTC.

The genes are TRBV9 and TRBJ2-6; no clear D gene. The CDR3 consists of 14 residues. Trimming cost V 0 bases and J 2 bases, with 3 bases left between them. Germline V gene sequence: CDR1 SGDLS, CDR2 YYNGEE. Here the CDR3 DNA reads TGTGCCAGCAGCGTAGTTACTGGGGCCAACGTCCTGACTTTC. It translates to CASSVVTGANVLTF.

A single count supports this clone. This rearrangement joins TRBV5-1 to TRBJ2-2, with D unclear. The CDR3 consists of 15 residues. The V gene lost 4 bases and the J gene lost 1 base, with 11 bases spanning the gap. Germline assignment: CDR1 SGHRS and CDR2 YFSETQ. CDR3 bases: TGCGCCAGCAGCCAGACCTGGGGGAACACCGGGGAGCTGTTTTTT. As protein: CASSQTWGNTGELFF.

This chain uses TRBV7-3 with TRBJ2-1; 12 bases match TRBD2. The CDR3 runs to 15 residues. The V gene's germline CDR1 is SGHTA and CDR2 FQGTGA. V lost 5 bases to trimming and J lost 4 bases; unmatched junction nucleotides: 3. The CDR3 reads CASSMTSGSYNEQFF. CDR3 bases: TGTGCCAGCAGCATGACTAGCGGGAGTTACAATGAGCAGTTCTTC.